The entry below gives a single T cell receptor (beta chain) sequence along with its context. Its antigen remains unidentified. These data originate in a study of cytomegalovirus exposure and HLA in healthy donors. The PCR was carried out with 60 Vbeta primers and 13 Jbeta primers. TCRdb's copy holds only in-frame clones and misses some; the assay was immunoSEQ multiplex PCR. The sample includes 100,000 to 150,000 clones, around 77% of them seen just once. The germline V gene encodes CDR1 GTSNPN and CDR2 SVGIG (reference sequence). The CDR3 contains 18 residues. V lost 4 bases and J lost 4; bases outside the gene matches: 14. Study-level results: Within an earlier analysis, most TCR beta V segments proved productive either about 87% or about 30% of the time. In a later analysis, approximately 15,000 TCR beta sequences were associated with HLA alleles at 0.05 false discovery rate. A later analysis linked a missense DCLRE1C variant to TCR beta V- and J-gene trimming. A later analysis reported that several of the most significant clusters appeared to be linked to common viral pathogens, among them Epstein-Barr virus.

The source is a man aged 45-65 years in good health and CMV-seropositive. Input material: PBMCs. The V gene is TRBV30, the J gene TRBJ2-1, with TRBD2 matching over 12 bases. This chain's CDR3 is CAWTLSPSGRALYNEQFF. CDR3 nucleotides: TGTGCCTGGACACTTTCTCCTAGCGGGAGGGCCTTATACAATGAGCAGTTCTTC.